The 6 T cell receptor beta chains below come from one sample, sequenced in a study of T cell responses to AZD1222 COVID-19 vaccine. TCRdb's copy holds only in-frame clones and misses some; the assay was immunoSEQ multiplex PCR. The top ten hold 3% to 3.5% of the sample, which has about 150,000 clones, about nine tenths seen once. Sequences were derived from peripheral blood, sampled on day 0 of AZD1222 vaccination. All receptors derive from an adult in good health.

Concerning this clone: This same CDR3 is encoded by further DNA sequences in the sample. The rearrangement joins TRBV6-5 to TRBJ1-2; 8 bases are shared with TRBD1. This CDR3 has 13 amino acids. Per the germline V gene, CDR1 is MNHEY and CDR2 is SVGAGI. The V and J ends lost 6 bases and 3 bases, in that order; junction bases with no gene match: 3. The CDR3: CASSLTGDYGYTF. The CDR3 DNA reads TGTGCCAGCAGCCTGACAGGGGACTATGGCTACACCTTC.

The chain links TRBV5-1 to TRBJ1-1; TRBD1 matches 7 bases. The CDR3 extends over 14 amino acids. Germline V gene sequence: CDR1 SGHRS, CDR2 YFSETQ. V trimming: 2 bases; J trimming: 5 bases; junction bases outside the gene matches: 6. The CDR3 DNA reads TGCGCCAGCAGCTTTACAGGGGCTGAAACTGAAGCTTTCTTT. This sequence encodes CASSFTGAETEAFF. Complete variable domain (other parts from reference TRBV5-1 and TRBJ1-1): KAGVTQTPRYLIKTRGQQVTLSCSPISGHRSVSWYQQTPGQGLQFLFEYFSETQRNKGNFPGRFSGRQFSNSRSEMNVSTLELGDSALYLCASSFTGAETEAFFGQGTRLTVV.

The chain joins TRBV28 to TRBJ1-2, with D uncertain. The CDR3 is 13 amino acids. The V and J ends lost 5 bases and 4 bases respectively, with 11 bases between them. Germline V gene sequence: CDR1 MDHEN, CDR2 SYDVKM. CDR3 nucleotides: TGTGCCAGCAGTGTCGTTGGAACCTATGGCTACACCTTC. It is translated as CASSVVGTYGYTF.

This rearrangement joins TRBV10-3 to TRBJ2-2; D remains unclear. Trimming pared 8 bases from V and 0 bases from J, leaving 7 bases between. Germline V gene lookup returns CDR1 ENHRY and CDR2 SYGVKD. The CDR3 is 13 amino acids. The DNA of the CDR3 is TGTGCCATCTCCTACGCGAACACCGGGGAGCTGTTTTTT. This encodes CAISYANTGELFF.

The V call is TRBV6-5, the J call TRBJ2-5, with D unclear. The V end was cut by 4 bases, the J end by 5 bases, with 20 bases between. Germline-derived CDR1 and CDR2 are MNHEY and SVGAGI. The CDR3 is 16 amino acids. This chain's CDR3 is CASSWGIGEGEETQYF. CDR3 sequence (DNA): TGTGCCAGCAGTTGGGGAATCGGCGAAGGAGAGGAGACCCAGTACTTC.

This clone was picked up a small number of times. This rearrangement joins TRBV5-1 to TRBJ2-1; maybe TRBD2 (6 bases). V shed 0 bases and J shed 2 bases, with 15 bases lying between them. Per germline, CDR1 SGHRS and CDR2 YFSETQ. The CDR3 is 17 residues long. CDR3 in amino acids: CASSLAPPSATYNEQFF. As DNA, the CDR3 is TGCGCCAGCAGCTTGGCACCCCCTAGCGCCACCTACAATGAGCAGTTCTTC.